The 9 T cell receptor beta chains reported below all come from one sample, sequenced in a study of metastatic and nonmetastatic thyroid tumors. No treatment of any kind had been given to any patient before thyroid surgery. TCRdb used MiXCR to call clones anew from the PCR reads. This table holds 25,000 to 30,000 clones, around 16% found once. Material: blood. These receptor sequences come from a female donor with papillary thyroid cancer or a benign thyroid nodule (not recorded which). Some clones in this sample may be carry-over from other donors' samples.

This clone was seen many times. The chain recombines TRBV9 with TRBJ2-5; D not resolved. CDR3 length: 13 residues. The germline V gene encodes CDR1 SGDLS and CDR2 YYNGEE. Trimming took 3 bases from V and 8 from J, leaving 14 bases between them. Here the CDR3 reads CASSATYSQTQYF. As DNA, the CDR3 is TGTGCCAGCAGCGCGACATACAGTCAAACCCAGTACTTC.

Of note for this clone: The junction differs from germline at one of its ends, possibly a read error. CDR3 DNA: TGTGCCACCAGCAGAGCCCCTGGGGGGCAAGAGGCCCAGTACTTC. Encoded protein: CATSRAPGGQEAQYF. The V gene is TRBV15, the J gene TRBJ2-5; D is perhaps TRBD1 or TRBD2 (6 bases each). Looked up from germline, CDR1 is LNHNV and CDR2 is YYDKDF (reference sequence). There are 15 residues in the CDR3.

This clone was seen many times. Possible read error: a much larger clone is one base away. The same CDR3 is also encoded by other DNA sequences in this sample. The genes are TRBV10-3 and TRBJ2-7; D could derive from TRBD1 or TRBD2 (6 bases each). From germline, CDR1 is ENHRY and CDR2 SYGVKD. The V and J ends lost 2 bases and 2 bases respectively, with 19 bases between them. The CDR3 extends over 17 amino acids. The CDR3 DNA sequence: TGTGCCATCAGTGAGACGGTGGGGGGCGGGAATACCTACGAGCAGTACTTC. Its translation: CAISETVGGGNTYEQYF.

At least ten counts were recorded for this clone. The chain couples TRBV19 to TRBJ2-3; 9 positions agree with TRBD2. The CDR3 sequence is 19 residues long. From germline, CDR1 is LNHDA and CDR2 SQIVND (reference sequence). The V segment lost 5 bases and the J segment 4 bases; nucleotides outside the gene matches: 19. The CDR3 DNA is TGTGCCAGTAGTTATGACGCTGTTGGAGCGGGGGGTCGGGCAGATACGCAGTATTTT. Its translation is CASSYDAVGAGGRADTQYF.

This clone was seen repeatedly, ten times or more. This sequence joins TRBV19 and TRBJ2-1, with TRBD1 matching 9 bases. The junction had 9 bases not matched to a gene; V was cut back by 6 bases and J by 3 bases. This CDR3 spans 16 amino acids. Germline CDR1 and CDR2: LNHDA and SQIVND (reference sequence). The CDR3 sequence is CASSPPGTGYYNEQFF. The CDR3 bases are TGTGCCAGTAGCCCACCCGGGACAGGGTACTACAATGAGCAGTTCTTC.

This clone is medium-sized by share. The chain carries TRBV15 and TRBJ2-7; 8 positions agree with TRBD2. This CDR3 has 14 amino acids. Germline lookup yields CDR1 LNHNV and CDR2 YYDKDF (reference sequence). V was clipped by 1 base and J by 3 bases; unmatched bases: 2. The CDR3 coding sequence is TGTGCCACCAGCAGAGCCACTAGCGGCTACGAGCAGTACTTC. It is translated as CATSRATSGYEQYF. The variable domain in full, with the rest retrieved from reference TRBV15 and TRBJ2-7, is DAMVIQNPRYQVTQFGKPVTLSCSQTLNHNVMYWYQQKSSQAPKLLFHYYDKDFNNEADTPDNFQSRRPNTSFCFLDIRSPGLGDTAMYLCATSRATSGYEQYFGPGTRLTVT.

The V and J genes are TRBV2 and TRBJ1-2; D uncertain. With 2 bases removed from V and 8 bases from J, the gap between germline ends came to 9 bases. Looked up from germline, CDR1 is SNHLY and CDR2 is FYNNEI. The CDR3 totals 12 residues. CDR3 nucleotides: TGTGCCAGCAGTGAACGAGGTGGGGGCTACACCTTC. Protein: CASSERGGGYTF.

This clone was seen repeatedly, ten times or more. The chain employs TRBV7-2 and TRBJ1-2, with D perhaps TRBD1 (5 bases). Germline V lookup: CDR1 SGHTA, CDR2 FQGNSA. CDR3 length: 14 amino acids. The germline V and J ends were trimmed by 1 base and 4 bases, with 10 bases remaining between them. The CDR3 DNA is TGTGCCAGCAGCTTAGATGGCAGGGCCTATGGCTACACCTTC. Its protein product is CASSLDGRAYGYTF.

The chain employs TRBV4-1 and TRBJ1-6; D call uncertain. Germline CDR1 MGHRA, CDR2 YSYEKL. The length of the CDR3 is 14 residues. V gave up 0 bases and J gave up 10 bases, with 10 bases separating them. The CDR3 region is CASSQEGRRSPLHF. CDR3 DNA sequence: TGCGCCAGCAGCCAAGAGGGGAGGAGATCACCCCTCCACTTT.